The clone carrying this TCR beta chain appeared once. Antigen: not known. The data belong to a study of cytomegalovirus exposure and HLA in healthy donors. The study's findings and limits: Rare sequences made up most TCRs, while some public TCRs were found in many donors.

The CDR3 has 15 amino acids. Germline lookup yields CDR1 MGHRA and CDR2 YSYEKL. V was clipped by 8 bases and J by 1 base, with 15 bases between them. The PCR contained 60 Vbeta and 13 Jbeta primers. The repertoire was sequenced with immunoSEQ multiplex PCR; TCRdb's copy has only in-frame clones and lacks some. The sample includes about 50,000 clones, around 85% of them seen just once. Specimen: PBMCs. The rearrangement uses TRBV4-1 and TRBJ1-5; D is undetermined. The sequence came from a boy between 10 and 17 years old in good health and CMV-seropositive. CDR3 protein: CASSPGYTSNQPQHF. The CDR3 DNA is TGCGCCAGCTCGCCGGGGTATACGAGCAATCAGCCCCAGCATTTT.